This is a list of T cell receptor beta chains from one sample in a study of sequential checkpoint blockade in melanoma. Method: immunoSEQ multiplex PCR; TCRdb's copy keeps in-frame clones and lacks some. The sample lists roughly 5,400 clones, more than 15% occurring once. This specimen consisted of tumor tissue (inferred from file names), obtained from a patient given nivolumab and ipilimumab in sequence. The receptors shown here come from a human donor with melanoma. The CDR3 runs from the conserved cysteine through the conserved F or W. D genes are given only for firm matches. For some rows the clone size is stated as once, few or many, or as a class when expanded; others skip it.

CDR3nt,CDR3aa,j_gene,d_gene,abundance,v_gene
TGTGGCCTCGAGCACCCGCAAGAGACCCAGTACTTC,CGLEHPQETQYF,TRBJ2-5,.,few,TRBV30
TGTGCCAGCAGAGACGGGACAGGGGGTTCACCCCTCCACTTT,CASRDGTGGSPLHF,TRBJ1-6,TRBD1,few,TRBV6-8
TGTGCCAGTAAGGTCGGGGGGCTTATGGGTGCCACTGAAGCTTTCTTT,CASKVGGLMGATEAFF,TRBJ1-1,.,.,TRBV19
TGTGCCAGCAGCTCAAAAGACCAGAACACCGGGGAGCTGTTTTTT,CASSSKDQNTGELFF,TRBJ2-2,.,few,TRBV9
TGTGCCAGCAGTTTAACAGGTGGAAACACCATATATTTT,CASSLTGGNTIYF,TRBJ1-3,.,.,TRBV28
TGTGCCAGCAGCGTCAGGACAGAAGTGAACACTGAAGCTTTCTTT,CASSVRTEVNTEAFF,TRBJ1-1,.,medium-sized,TRBV9
TGTGCCAGCTCAAGGAGGGCGAATTACAATGAGCAGTTCTTC,CASSRRANYNEQFF,TRBJ2-1,.,.,TRBV18
TGTGCCAGCAGCTTCCCCCCGGGGAGGGGTGGGTCAGATACGCAGTATTTT,CASSFPPGRGGSDTQYF,TRBJ2-3,TRBD2,.,TRBV11-3
TGTGCCAGCAGCCCCGAAAACAGGGGGGGAAACACCATATATTTT,CASSPENRGGNTIYF,TRBJ1-3,TRBD1,medium-sized,TRBV11-3
TGTGCCTGGACCCAAGGGGCAGGGGAAACGGATACGCAGTATTTT,CAWTQGAGETDTQYF,TRBJ2-3,.,.,TRBV30
TGTGCCAGCAGTTTGAAGACAGGGCAAGAGACCCAGTACTTC,CASSLKTGQETQYF,TRBJ2-5,TRBD1,.,TRBV11-3
TGTGCCAGCAGGCGACCGGGACAGGGATACGCGCAGTACTTC,CASRRPGQGYAQYF,TRBJ2-7,TRBD1,.,TRBV28
TGTGCCAGCAGTGAAGCGGGGAGGAGGGCAGATACGCAGTATTTT,CASSEAGRRADTQYF,TRBJ2-3,.,medium-sized,TRBV6-1
TGTGCCAGCAGCTTATATGGGGACAGCTATAATTCACCCCTCCACTTT,CASSLYGDSYNSPLHF,TRBJ1-6,TRBD1,many,TRBV11-3
TGCGCCAGCAGCTCACAGGGGGCGAGGAACACTGAAGCTTTCTTT,CASSSQGARNTEAFF,TRBJ1-1,TRBD1,.,TRBV5-1
TGTGCCAGCAGCCCCTCTAGCGGTCTAATCCCGGAGCTGTTTTTT,CASSPSSGLIPELFF,TRBJ2-2,TRBD2,many,TRBV11-3
TGTGCCAGCAGTTACTCGGCCGGGGTGGGCACAGATACGCAGTATTTT,CASSYSAGVGTDTQYF,TRBJ2-3,.,many,TRBV6-8
TGTGCCAGCAGCTGGACAGGGGGCTTTTACGAGCAGTACTTC,CASSWTGGFYEQYF,TRBJ2-7,TRBD1,.,TRBV11-3
TGTGCCTTTACAGGGGCCACAATTCAAGAGACCCAGTACTTC,CAFTGATIQETQYF,TRBJ2-5,TRBD1,.,TRBV30
TGTGCCAGCAGCACATCACATCTTGATAATAGCGGCAATGAGCAGTTCTTC,CASSTSHLDNSGNEQFF,TRBJ2-1,.,many,TRBV11-3